This T cell receptor beta chain was sequenced during a study of early T cells in non-severe SARS-CoV-2 infection. This clonotype was seen ten or more times. The antigen is unknown. CDR1 SGHRS and CDR2 YFSETQ come from the germline V gene. CDR3 size: 15 residues. V was clipped by 1 base and J by 4 bases, with 14 bases between them. TCRdb redid the calling of the 5' RACE reads with MiXCR, one entry per CDR3 protein. Of 55,000 to 70,000 distinct CDR3 sequences listed, approximately 12% are singletons. Study outcomes and limitations: Anti-spike CD8 specificities were favored by VDJdb matching, whose results missed private and CD4 specificities.

This chain connects TRBV5-1 to TRBJ1-2; no definite D call. Here the sequenced sample was whole blood, taken at baseline. The source is an adult who was a healthcare worker with PCR-confirmed SARS-CoV-2 infection or an uninfected control (not recorded which). The donor label of this sample is uncertain. CDR3 sequence (DNA): TGCGCCAGCAGCTTGACCATAGGCGGAACCTATGGCTACACCTTC. It specifies CASSLTIGGTYGYTF.